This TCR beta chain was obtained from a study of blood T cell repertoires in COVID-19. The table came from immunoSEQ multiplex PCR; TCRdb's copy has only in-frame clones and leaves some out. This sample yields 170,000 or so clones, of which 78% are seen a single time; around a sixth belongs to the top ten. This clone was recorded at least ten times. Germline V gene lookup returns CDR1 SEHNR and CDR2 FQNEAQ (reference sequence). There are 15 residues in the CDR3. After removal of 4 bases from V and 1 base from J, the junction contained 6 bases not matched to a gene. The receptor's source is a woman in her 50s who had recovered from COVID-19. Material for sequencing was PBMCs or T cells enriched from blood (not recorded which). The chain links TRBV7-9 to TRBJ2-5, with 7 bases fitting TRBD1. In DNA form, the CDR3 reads TGTGCCAGCAGCTCCCAGGGGGTTGGCCAAGAGACCCAGTACTTC. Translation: CASSSQGVGQETQYF.